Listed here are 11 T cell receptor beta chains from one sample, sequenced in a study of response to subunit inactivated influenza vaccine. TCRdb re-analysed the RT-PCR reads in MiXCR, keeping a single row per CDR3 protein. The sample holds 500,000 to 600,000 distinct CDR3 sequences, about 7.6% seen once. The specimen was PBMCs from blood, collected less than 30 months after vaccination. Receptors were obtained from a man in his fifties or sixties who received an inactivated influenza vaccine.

The chain's CDR3 is CASSGDGDGYNEQFF. CDR3 in DNA: TGCGCCAGCAGCGGGGACGGAGACGGCTACAATGAGCAGTTCTTC. The chain uses TRBV5-1 and TRBJ2-1; D is perhaps TRBD1 or TRBD2 (5 bases each). The CDR3 contains 15 residues. Trimming pared 4 bases from V and 3 bases from J, leaving 14 bases between. The V gene's germline CDR1 is SGHRS and CDR2 YFSETQ.

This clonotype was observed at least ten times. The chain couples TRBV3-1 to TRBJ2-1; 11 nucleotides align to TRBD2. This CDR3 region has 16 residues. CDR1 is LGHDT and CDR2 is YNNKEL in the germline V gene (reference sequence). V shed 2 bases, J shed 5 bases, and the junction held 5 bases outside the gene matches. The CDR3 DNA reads TGTGCCAGCAGCCAACTAGCGGGGGGATTCCACAATGAGCAGTTCTTC. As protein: CASSQLAGGFHNEQFF.

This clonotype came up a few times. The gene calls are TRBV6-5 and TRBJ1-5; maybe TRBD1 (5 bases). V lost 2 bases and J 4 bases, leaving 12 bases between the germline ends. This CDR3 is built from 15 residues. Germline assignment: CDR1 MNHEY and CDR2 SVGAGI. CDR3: CASSYHGDGNQPQHF. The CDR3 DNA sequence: TGTGCCAGCAGTTACCACGGGGACGGTAATCAGCCCCAGCATTTT.

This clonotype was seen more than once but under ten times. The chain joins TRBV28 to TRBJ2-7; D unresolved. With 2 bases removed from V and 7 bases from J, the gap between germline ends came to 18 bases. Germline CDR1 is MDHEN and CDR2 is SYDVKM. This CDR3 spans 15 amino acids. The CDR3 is CASSLVGNTRREQYF. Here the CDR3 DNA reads TGTGCCAGCAGTTTAGTAGGGAACACGAGGAGAGAGCAGTACTTC. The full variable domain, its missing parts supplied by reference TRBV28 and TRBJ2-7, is DVKVTQSSRYLVKRTGEKVFLECVQDMDHENMFWYRQDPGLGLRLIYFSYDVKMKEKGDIPEGYSVSREKKERFSLILESASTNQTSMYLCASSLVGNTRREQYFGPGTRLTVT.

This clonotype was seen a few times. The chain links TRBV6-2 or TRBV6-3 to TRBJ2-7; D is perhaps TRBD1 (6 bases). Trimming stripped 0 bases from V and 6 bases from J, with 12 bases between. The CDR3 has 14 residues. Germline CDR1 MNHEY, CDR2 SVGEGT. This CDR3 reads CASSYSGTKGEQYF. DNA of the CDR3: TGTGCCAGCAGTTACTCCGGGACAAAAGGCGAGCAGTACTTC.

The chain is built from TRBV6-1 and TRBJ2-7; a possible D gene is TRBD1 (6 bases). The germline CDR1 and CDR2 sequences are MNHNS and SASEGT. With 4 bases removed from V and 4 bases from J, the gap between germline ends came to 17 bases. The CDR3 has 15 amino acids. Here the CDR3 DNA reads TGTGCCAGCAGTGTCTTACAGGGAGCTTCATACGAGCAGTACTTC. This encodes CASSVLQGASYEQYF.

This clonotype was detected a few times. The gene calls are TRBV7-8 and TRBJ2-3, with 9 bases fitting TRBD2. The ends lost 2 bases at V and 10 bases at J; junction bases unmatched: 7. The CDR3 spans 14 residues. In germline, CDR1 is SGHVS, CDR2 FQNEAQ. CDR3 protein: CASSLFAAGGSQYF. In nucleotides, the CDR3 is TGTGCCAGCAGCTTATTCGCAGCGGGGGGTTCGCAGTATTTT.

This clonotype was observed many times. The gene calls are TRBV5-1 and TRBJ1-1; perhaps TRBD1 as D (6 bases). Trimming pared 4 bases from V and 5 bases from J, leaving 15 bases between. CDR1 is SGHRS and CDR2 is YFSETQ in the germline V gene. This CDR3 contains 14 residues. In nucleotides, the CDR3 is TGCGCCAGCAGCACCGCTAACAGGGAAACTGAAGCTTTCTTT. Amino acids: CASSTANRETEAFF.

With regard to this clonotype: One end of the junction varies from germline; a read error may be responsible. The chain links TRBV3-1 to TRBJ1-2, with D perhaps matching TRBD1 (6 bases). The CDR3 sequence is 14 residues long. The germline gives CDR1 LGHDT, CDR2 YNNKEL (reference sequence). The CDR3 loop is CASSPRGGNYGSTF. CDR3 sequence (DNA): TGTGCCAGCAGCCCCCGAGGGGGGAACTATGGCTCCACCTTC.

This CDR3 reads CASSPPSIESYEQYF. CDR3 bases: TGTGCCAGCTCACCACCGAGTATAGAATCCTACGAGCAGTACTTC. This chain joins TRBV18 and TRBJ2-7; D is uncertain. V lost 0 bases and J 1 base, leaving 10 bases between the germline ends. The germline V gene has CDR1 KGHSH and CDR2 LQKENI. The CDR3 sequence is 15 residues long.

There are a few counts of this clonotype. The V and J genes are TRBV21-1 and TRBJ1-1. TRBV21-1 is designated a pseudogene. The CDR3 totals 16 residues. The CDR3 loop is CASSKAETGMNTEAFF. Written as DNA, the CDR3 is TGTGCCAGCAGCAAAGCAGAGACGGGGATGAACACTGAAGCTTTCTTT.